This TCR beta chain was obtained from a study of T cell responses to AZD1222 COVID-19 vaccine. V was trimmed by 6 bases and J by 6 bases, leaving 14 bases between them. Germline values: CDR1 SGHVS, CDR2 FNYEAQ. CDR3 size: 13 residues. Clones were read by immunoSEQ multiplex PCR, and TCRdb kept only the in-frame ones, dropping some. Among about 120,000 clones, roughly 87% were seen once, and the ten largest hold approximately 9.3%. The J gene is TRBJ1-1, the V gene TRBV7-6, with D possibly being TRBD1 (6 bases). The clonotype comes from an adult in good health. The sequences come from peripheral blood, collected on day 0 of AZD1222 vaccination. CDR3 bases: TGTGCCAGCAGTGCCGGGGGGCACCCTGAAGCTTTCTTT. Encoded protein: CASSAGGHPEAFF. The complete variable domain, with remaining parts taken from reference TRBV7-6 and TRBJ1-1, reads GAGVSQSPRYKVTKRGQDVALRCDPISGHVSLYWYRQALGQGPEFLTYFNYEAQQDKSGLPNDRFSAERPEGSISTLTIQRTEQRDSAMYRCASSAGGHPEAFFGQGTRLTVV.